This entry lists 26 T cell receptor beta chains sequenced from one sample in a study of regulatory T cells in long-lasting Graves disease. iRepertoire HTBI primers and Arm-PCR of CDR3 regions built TCR beta libraries. In TCRdb, the multiplex PCR reads were re-called with MiXCR into one record per CDR3 protein. The data hold about 220,000 distinct CDR3 sequences, with roughly 20% observed a single time. As to time point: newly diagnosed GD, antithyroid drugs for less than 3 months. The TCR library was prepared using RNA isolated from PBMCs. This same sample was also taken into another study, of T cells in Graves' hyperthyroidism and ophthalmopathy.

This specimen consisted of peripheral blood mononuclear cells (PBMCs), obtained at new diagnosis, from a patient treated with antithyroid drugs. The origin of the receptors is a woman in her 30s with Graves disease.

The chain couples TRBV5-4 to TRBJ2-1; 9 nucleotides align to TRBD1. CDR3 length: 14 residues. CDR1 SGHNT and CDR2 YYREEE come from the germline V gene (reference sequence). With V trimmed by 3 bases and J by 9 bases, 7 bases remained unmatched. The CDR3 region is CASSSTGGAGEQFF. DNA of the CDR3: TGTGCCAGCAGCTCTACAGGGGGCGCGGGTGAGCAGTTCTTC.

This clonotype came up many times. The chain joins TRBV6-1 to TRBJ1-1; D is uncertain. V was pared by 3 bases and J by 10 bases, with 12 bases between. Looked up from germline, CDR1 is MNHNS and CDR2 is SASEGT. CDR3 size: 12 residues. The CDR3 sequence is CASSDRRVGAFF. The CDR3 DNA reads TGTGCCAGCAGTGACAGGCGGGTGGGAGCTTTCTTT.

V gene TRBV28 combines with J gene TRBJ2-4; D is uncertain. TRBJ2-7 matches the DNA end more closely, so the J call is doubtful. The CDR3 is 13 amino acids. Germline CDR1 MDHEN, CDR2 SYDVKM. The CDR3 DNA follows: TGTGCCAGCAGTTTAATCCCCGGATACGAGCAGTACTTC. Its translation: CASSLIPGYEQYF.

This clonotype was seen a handful of times. The V and J genes are TRBV9 and TRBJ2-1; tentative D call: TRBD2 (5 bases). Trimming cost V 3 bases and J 10 bases, with 11 bases left between them. The CDR3 extends over 12 amino acids. Germline V gene sequence: CDR1 SGDLS, CDR2 YYNGEE. CDR3 DNA sequence: TGTGCCAGCAGCGACGACGGACTGGAGCAGTTCTTC. It yields the protein CASSDDGLEQFF.

This clonotype appeared many times. V and J are TRBV6-1 and TRBJ1-2; D gene ambiguous. CDR3 size: 12 residues. Trimming took off 6 bases at V and 1 base at J, with 6 bases between the two ends. Germline lookup yields CDR1 MNHNS and CDR2 SASEGT. The DNA of the CDR3 is TGTGCCAGCAGGGGAAATAACTATGGCTACACCTTC. Amino acids: CASRGNNYGYTF.

In this sample, this clonotype turned up many times. The chain has TRBV30 and TRBJ2-5; a possible D gene is TRBD1 (5 bases). The CDR3 loop spans 15 amino acids. Germline assignment: CDR1 GTSNPN and CDR2 SVGIG (reference sequence). The V gene lost 0 bases and the J gene lost 5 bases, with 16 bases spanning the gap. In DNA, the CDR3 is TGTGCCTGGAGTGTACAGGCCAGCCTGGGGGAGACCCAGTACTTC. This codes for CAWSVQASLGETQYF.

This clonotype appeared many times. The DNA for the CDR3 is TGTGCCATCAAGGGGGGGGTGGGCAGGGCGAGTAACTCTGGGGCCAACGTCCTGACTTTC. Translation: CAIKGGVGRASNSGANVLTF. The chain links TRBV10-3 to TRBJ2-6, with TRBD2 as a possible D gene (7 bases). The V end lost 7 bases, the J end lost 0 bases, and 25 bases lay between the germline ends. CDR3 length equals 20 residues. Germline V gene sequence: CDR1 ENHRY, CDR2 SYGVKD.

This clonotype was detected ten times or more. This chain uses TRBV20-1 with TRBJ1-2; D is unclear. The V end was cut by 3 bases, the J end by 4 bases, with 6 bases between. This CDR3 region has 11 residues. The germline V gene encodes CDR1 DFQATT and CDR2 SNEGSKA (reference sequence). The DNA of the CDR3 is TGCAGTGCTAGTACCAGCTATGGCTACACCTTC. Translation gives CSASTSYGYTF.

This clonotype appeared a few times. The CDR3 loop reads CASSQDTGRNNSPLHF. The CDR3 DNA follows: TGTGCCAGCAGCCAAGATACAGGGCGGAATAATTCACCCCTCCACTTT. The genes are TRBV3-1 and TRBJ1-6; D might be TRBD1 (6 bases). Germline CDR1 LGHDT, CDR2 YNNKEL (reference sequence). The CDR3 totals 16 residues. V dropped 0 bases and J dropped 5 bases, with 11 bases sitting between them.

This clonotype has a count of ten or more. The chain uses TRBV5-1 and TRBJ2-7, with TRBD2 as a possible D gene (5 bases). This CDR3 has 13 amino acids. V was cut by 2 bases and J by 10 bases, with 16 bases left in between. CDR1 and CDR2 (germline): SGHRS, YFSETQ. The CDR3 DNA reads TGCGCCAGCAGCTTTATGGGCCCCGGGGTCCAGTACTTC. Amino acid sequence: CASSFMGPGVQYF.

This clonotype was picked up a small number of times. This sequence joins TRBV12-3 or TRBV12-4 and TRBJ2-7, with 8 bases aligning to TRBD2. The trim removed 8 bases at V and 2 bases at J, leaving 8 bases unmatched. The CDR3 is made up of 14 amino acids. For the CDR3, the DNA is TGTGCCAGCCTCCGAGGGACTAGTCCCTACGAGCAGTACTTC. Encoded protein: CASLRGTSPYEQYF.

This chain uses TRBV4-1 with TRBJ1-1; 9 bases agree with TRBD1. Germline-derived CDR1 and CDR2 are MGHRA and YSYEKL. The CDR3 spans 17 residues. J lost 5 bases, V lost 3 bases, and 13 bases had no gene match. CDR3 sequence reads: CASSQIAQQGARTEAFF. The DNA for the CDR3 is TGCGCCAGCAGCCAGATAGCCCAACAGGGGGCTCGGACTGAAGCTTTCTTT.

There are a few counts of this clonotype. The V call is TRBV5-4, the J call TRBJ1-1; D is unresolved. From germline, CDR1 is SGHNT and CDR2 YYREEE (reference sequence). CDR3 length: 15 residues. Trimming stripped 0 bases from V and 4 bases from J, with 13 bases between. CDR3 sequence: CASSLGIGEGTEAFF. CDR3 nucleotides: TGTGCCAGCAGCTTGGGGATCGGGGAGGGCACTGAAGCTTTCTTT.

This chain links TRBV2 with TRBJ1-6, with a tentative D call TRBD1 (5 bases). The CDR3 sequence is 15 residues long. From germline, CDR1 is SNHLY and CDR2 FYNNEI. The V end was cut by 7 bases, the J end by 8 bases, with 18 bases between. CDR3 region: CASIEGTIMHSPLHF. CDR3 nucleotides: TGTGCCAGCATTGAGGGGACCATTATGCATTCACCCCTCCACTTT.

The rearrangement links TRBV12-3 or TRBV12-4 to TRBJ2-3; D perhaps matches TRBD2 (6 bases). The CDR3 is 17 residues long. V lost 2 bases, J lost 2 bases, and 17 bases lay in between. CDR3 sequence: CASSLLGGTYFTDTQYF. For the CDR3, the DNA is TGTGCCAGCAGTTTACTCGGCGGGACCTACTTCACAGATACGCAGTATTTT.

This clonotype was observed at least ten times. The chain recombines TRBV30 with TRBJ1-5; D gene uncertain. The V and J ends lost 3 bases and 4 bases respectively, with 10 bases between them. This CDR3 is built from 13 residues. CDR1 and CDR2 (germline): GTSNPN, SVGIG (reference sequence). The CDR3 DNA sequence: TGTGCCTGGAGGCAGGCCCAAAATCAGCCCCAGCATTTT. Its translation is CAWRQAQNQPQHF.

Ten or more counts support this clonotype. The chain combines TRBV6-2 or TRBV6-3 with TRBJ2-3; possibly TRBD1 for D (5 bases). The CDR3 runs to 14 residues. V lost 5 bases to trimming and J lost 8 bases, with 17 bases between them. Germline CDR1 reads MNHEY; CDR2 reads SVGEGT. The CDR3 loop is CASSQDTAWGTQYF. The CDR3 nucleotides read TGTGCCAGCAGTCAGGACACGGCTTGGGGTACGCAGTATTTT.

The V call is TRBV9, the J call TRBJ2-7, with a weak D call TRBD1 (5 bases). The CDR3 extends over 15 amino acids. With 0 bases removed from V and 0 bases from J, the gap between germline ends came to 10 bases. The germline V gene encodes CDR1 SGDLS and CDR2 YYNGEE. The CDR3: CASSVGAGYSYEQYF. CDR3 sequence (DNA): TGTGCCAGCAGCGTAGGTGCAGGGTACTCCTACGAGCAGTACTTC.

There are many counts of this clonotype. J is TRBJ1-2 and V is TRBV28, with 8 bases that match TRBD1. CDR1 is MDHEN and CDR2 is SYDVKM in the germline V gene. This CDR3 spans 20 amino acids. With V trimmed by 5 bases and J by 0 bases, 20 bases remained unmatched. The CDR3 DNA follows: TGTGCCAGCAGTCCCGGTTATATTAAGGACAGGGTATCTCCTAACTATGGCTACACCTTC. Encoded protein: CASSPGYIKDRVSPNYGYTF.

This clonotype came up many times. V usage is TRBV28 and J usage is TRBJ1-5; D may be TRBD1 (5 bases). Germline CDR1 and CDR2: MDHEN and SYDVKM. This CDR3 spans 13 amino acids. The germline V and J ends were trimmed by 10 bases and 5 bases, with 15 bases remaining between them. The CDR3 sequence is CAIRREGYQPQHF. CDR3 in DNA: TGTGCCATCCGCCGGGAGGGGTATCAGCCCCAGCATTTT.

This clonotype was recorded at least ten times. The V gene is TRBV19, the J gene TRBJ1-3; TRBD1 aligns across 7 bases. Germline V gene sequence: CDR1 LNHDA, CDR2 SQIVND (reference sequence). Trimming removed 5 bases from V and 1 base from J; junction bases left unmatched: 2. This CDR3 is 14 amino acids long. In DNA form, the CDR3 reads TGTGCCAGTAGTGCCAGGGGGTCTGGAAACACCATATATTTT. Protein: CASSARGSGNTIYF.

This clonotype was found many times. The chain has TRBV2 and TRBJ1-6; 7 positions agree with TRBD1. This CDR3 comprises 14 residues. After removal of 4 bases from V and 10 bases from J, the junction contained 7 bases not matched to a gene. CDR1 and CDR2 (germline): SNHLY, FYNNEI. CDR3 sequence: CASSGRTGQSPLHF. CDR3 sequence (DNA): TGTGCCAGCAGTGGGAGGACAGGACAATCACCCCTCCACTTT. Supplemented by reference TRBV2 and TRBJ1-6, the full variable domain reads EPEVTQTPSHQVTQMGQEVILRCVPISNHLYFYWYRQILGQKVEFLVSFYNNEISEKSEIFDDQFSVERPDGSNFTLKIRSTKLEDSAMYFCASSGRTGQSPLHFGNGTRLTVT.

The chain links TRBV28 to TRBJ1-5; D is unresolved. Trimming pared 4 bases from V and 3 bases from J, leaving 7 bases between. Germline V gives CDR1 MDHEN, CDR2 SYDVKM. The CDR3 consists of 13 residues. CDR3 in DNA: TGTGCCAGCAGTTACAATAACAATCAGCCCCAGCATTTT. The encoded protein is CASSYNNNQPQHF.

This clonotype was counted ten times or more. V usage is TRBV2 and J usage is TRBJ2-1; D is unclear. CDR1 SNHLY and CDR2 FYNNEI come from the germline V gene. V was cut by 2 bases and J by 0 bases, with 11 bases left in between. The CDR3 covers 16 residues. The CDR3 region is CASSEPIETSYNEQFF. The CDR3, as DNA: TGTGCCAGCAGTGAACCCATCGAGACCTCCTACAATGAGCAGTTCTTC.

This clonotype was observed many times. A much bigger clone sits one base away, suggesting this may be a read error. V and J are TRBV13 and TRBJ1-5, with D unresolved. CDR3 size: 14 residues. The V and J ends lost 0 bases and 4 bases respectively, with 7 bases between them. CDR1 and CDR2 from the germline V gene are PRHDT and FYEKMQ (reference sequence). As DNA, the CDR3 is TGTGCCAGCAGCTTAGGTTTGGGGAATCAGCCCCAGCATTTT. Amino acid sequence: CASSLGLGNQPQHF.

About this clonotype itself: The junction shows a germline mismatch at one end, possibly a read error. V gene TRBV19 combines with J gene TRBJ1-3; D is perhaps TRBD1 (6 bases). The CDR3 is made up of 12 amino acids. Germline V CDR1 and CDR2: LNHDA, SQIVND (reference sequence). The CDR3 coding sequence is TGTGCCAGTAGTATTAGGGGACAAGCTCCGGATTTT. Amino acid sequence: CASSIRGQAPDF.